Following are 27 T cell receptor beta chains from one sample sequenced in a study of control samples from healthy donors and cancer patients. Repertoires were generated with immunoSEQ multiplex PCR, while TCRdb's copy carries only in-frame clones and drops some. The top ten clones hold over 10% of a sample with 130,000 or so clones, approximately 87% of them seen once. The sample taken for sequencing was blood. All receptors derive from a man aged 30 to 45 in good health.

V and J are TRBV5-5 and TRBJ1-6, with unresolved D. Trimming took off 5 bases at V and 6 bases at J, with 9 bases between the two ends. The CDR3 spans 13 residues. Germline V gene data show CDR1 as SGHKS and CDR2 as YYEKEE (reference sequence). The CDR3 is CASRRGANSPLHF. Here the CDR3 DNA reads TGTGCCAGCAGGCGTGGTGCTAATTCACCCCTCCACTTT.

V usage is TRBV5-1 and J usage is TRBJ2-6, with no clear D. Trimming removed 1 base at V and 2 bases at J, with 7 bases between. From germline, CDR1 is SGHRS and CDR2 YFSETQ. The CDR3 spans 15 residues. The CDR3 DNA reads TGCGCCAGCAGCTTGCCAAGCGCTGGGGCCAACGTCCTGACTTTC. Amino acid sequence: CASSLPSAGANVLTF. Full variable domain (remainder filled in from reference TRBV5-1 and TRBJ2-6): KAGVTQTPRYLIKTRGQQVTLSCSPISGHRSVSWYQQTPGQGLQFLFEYFSETQRNKGNFPGRFSGRQFSNSRSEMNVSTLELGDSALYLCASSLPSAGANVLTFGAGSRLTVL.

This clone was observed a few times. V and J are TRBV5-1 and TRBJ2-7, with a tentative D call TRBD1 (5 bases). This CDR3 spans 11 amino acids. The V gene lost 4 bases and the J gene lost 6 bases, with 8 bases spanning the gap. Germline lookup yields CDR1 SGHRS and CDR2 YFSETQ. The CDR3 DNA follows: TGCGCCAGCAGCGACAGTGTCGAGCAGTACTTC. Protein sequence: CASSDSVEQYF.

The V call is TRBV3-1 (or the pseudogene TRBV3-2), the J call TRBJ1-1, with 9 positions matching TRBD1. The CDR3 length is 15 residues. The germline V gene encodes CDR1 LGHDT and CDR2 YNNKEL (reference sequence). The J segment lost 1 base and the V segment lost 7 bases, leaving 7 bases of the junction unmatched. CDR3 in amino acids: CASTLTGGANTEAFF. CDR3 in DNA: TGTGCCAGCACCCTCACAGGGGGCGCGAACACTGAAGCTTTCTTT.

The chain recombines TRBV28 with TRBJ1-2, with D tentatively TRBD1 (5 bases). The V end was cut by 3 bases, the J end by 5 bases, with 10 bases between. The germline V gene encodes CDR1 MDHEN and CDR2 SYDVKM. This CDR3 is 13 amino acids long. The CDR3 loop reads CASSLRGSYGYTF. CDR3 coding DNA: TGTGCCAGCAGTTTGAGGGGATCTTATGGCTACACCTTC.

The chain couples TRBV7-3 to TRBJ2-3, with 10 bases that match TRBD2. V shed 5 bases and J 3 bases; nucleotides not matched to a gene: 11. The CDR3 contains 17 residues. Germline V gene data show CDR1 as SGHTA and CDR2 as FQGTGA. The CDR3 loop reads CASSLNSPSGGTDTQYF. CDR3 nucleotide sequence: TGTGCCAGCAGCCTTAACTCCCCTAGCGGGGGTACAGATACGCAGTATTTT.

The chain recombines TRBV18 with TRBJ2-2; D is unresolved. The CDR3 runs to 13 residues. Germline V gene lookup returns CDR1 KGHSH and CDR2 LQKENI. Trimming removed 5 bases from V and 4 bases from J, with 8 bases in between. CDR3 DNA: TGTGCCAGCTCATTATCGAGCACCGGGGAGCTGTTTTTT. Protein: CASSLSSTGELFF.

This clone was seen more than once but under ten times. V usage is TRBV3-1 (or the pseudogene TRBV3-2) and J usage is TRBJ1-5, with D hard to call. Between the trimmed V and J ends, which lost 6 bases and 7 bases, there was a span of 10 bases. The CDR3 runs 12 residues. Germline CDR1 and CDR2: LGHDT and YNNKEL (reference sequence). Here the CDR3 DNA reads TGTGCCAGCAGTCTGCAAGAGCAGCCCCAGCATTTT. This codes for CASSLQEQPQHF.

The CDR3 sequence is CASIVEGYTF. CDR3 DNA sequence: TGTGCCAGCATAGTCGAAGGCTACACCTTC. The chain has TRBV7-2 and TRBJ1-2; D is undetermined. Trimming took off 7 bases at V and 8 bases at J, with 8 bases between the two ends. Germline V lookup: CDR1 SGHTA, CDR2 FQGNSA. The length of the CDR3 is 10 residues.

The chain employs TRBV14 and TRBJ1-1; 7 nucleotides match TRBD1. There are 13 residues in the CDR3. Trimming took 4 bases from V and 11 from J; bases not matched to a gene: 10. CDR1 is SGHDN, CDR2 FVKESK, per germline. The CDR3 DNA follows: TGTGCCAGCAGCCCACGGCAGGGGGGGACGGCTTTCTTT. It encodes CASSPRQGGTAFF.

V gene TRBV6-6 combines with J gene TRBJ2-3; TRBD1 agrees at 9 bases. J gave up 6 bases and V 2 bases, and 6 bases lay outside the gene matches. The CDR3 has 15 amino acids. The germline V gene has CDR1 MNHNY and CDR2 SVGAGI (reference sequence). In DNA form, the CDR3 reads TGTGCCAGCAGTTACACCGGACAGGGGATTGATACGCAGTATTTT. This codes for CASSYTGQGIDTQYF.

This rearrangement joins TRBV5-4 to TRBJ2-5, with a weak D call TRBD1 (6 bases). The germline V and J ends were trimmed by 4 bases and 2 bases, with 21 bases remaining between them. The CDR3 consists of 17 residues. CDR1 is SGHNT, CDR2 YYREEE, per germline (reference sequence). CDR3 bases: TGTGCCAGCAGCCTAGGACAGAACCGAAACTTACAAGAGACCCAGTACTTC. As protein: CASSLGQNRNLQETQYF.

J is TRBJ1-2 and V is TRBV19; D perhaps matches TRBD1 (6 bases). Trimming stripped 7 bases from V and 7 bases from J, with 16 bases between. The CDR3 consists of 13 residues. Germline V gives CDR1 LNHDA, CDR2 SQIVND (reference sequence). CDR3 sequence (DNA): TGTGCCAGTACCAGGGCACAGGGAGGTGGCTACACCTTC. Protein product: CASTRAQGGGYTF. Filled out from reference TRBV19 and TRBJ1-2, the complete variable domain reads DGGITQSPKYLFRKEGQNVTLSCEQNLNHDAMYWYRQDPGQGLRLIYYSQIVNDFQKGDIAEGYSVSREKKESFPLTVTSAQKNPTAFYLCASTRAQGGGYTFGSGTRLTVV.

The chain recombines TRBV28 with TRBJ1-3; D possibly corresponds to TRBD1 (5 bases). Germline V gene lookup returns CDR1 MDHEN and CDR2 SYDVKM. Trimming took off 2 bases at V and 2 bases at J, with 13 bases between the two ends. The CDR3 consists of 16 residues. The CDR3 DNA sequence: TGTGCCAGCAGTTTAGGGGGTCAGGGCACTGGAAACACCATATATTTT. Translation gives CASSLGGQGTGNTIYF.

Note on this clone: The same CDR3 arises from other DNA sequences in this sample as well. The chain carries TRBV5-4 and TRBJ2-1, with TRBD1 matching 9 bases. V was clipped by 4 bases and J by 6 bases; unmatched bases: 5. Germline CDR1 is SGHNT and CDR2 is YYREEE (reference sequence). CDR3 length: 14 amino acids. The CDR3 loop is CASSAGQGPNEQFF. The CDR3 DNA sequence: TGTGCCAGCAGCGCAGGACAGGGGCCCAATGAGCAGTTCTTC.

The chain joins TRBV5-1 to TRBJ1-2; maybe TRBD1 (6 bases). The CDR3 extends over 16 amino acids. Germline CDR1 reads SGHRS; CDR2 reads YFSETQ. V was cut by 4 bases and J by 0 bases, with 16 bases left in between. The chain's CDR3 is CASSLEGGASNYGYTF. The CDR3 nucleotides are TGCGCCAGCAGCCTGGAGGGGGGCGCCTCTAACTATGGCTACACCTTC. Supplemented by reference TRBV5-1 and TRBJ1-2, the full variable domain reads KAGVTQTPRYLIKTRGQQVTLSCSPISGHRSVSWYQQTPGQGLQFLFEYFSETQRNKGNFPGRFSGRQFSNSRSEMNVSTLELGDSALYLCASSLEGGASNYGYTFGSGTRLTVV.

The gene calls are TRBV12-3 or TRBV12-4 and TRBJ1-2, with D unresolved. This CDR3 is built from 13 residues. The V end was cut by 3 bases, the J end by 2 bases, with 7 bases between. In DNA form, the CDR3 reads TGTGCCAGCAGTTTGACGGTGAACTATGGCTACACCTTC. It specifies CASSLTVNYGYTF.

This sequence joins TRBV27 and TRBJ2-3, with D possibly being TRBD1 (5 bases). Trimming took 6 bases from V and 4 from J, leaving 11 bases between them. CDR1 MNHEY and CDR2 SMNVEV come from the germline V gene (reference sequence). This CDR3 is 13 amino acids long. The DNA of the CDR3 is TGTGCCAGCAGGCTTCAGGGTCCAGATACGCAGTATTTT. Encoded protein: CASRLQGPDTQYF.

The rearrangement links TRBV29-1 to TRBJ1-2, with unresolved D. From germline, CDR1 is SQVTM and CDR2 ANQGSEA. CDR3 length equals 10 residues. V was trimmed by 5 bases and J by 6 bases, leaving 7 bases between them. The CDR3 loop reads CSVTRDGYTF. CDR3 sequence (DNA): TGCAGCGTTACTAGGGATGGCTACACCTTC.

The table lists this clone with a few counts. The chain links TRBV7-3 to TRBJ2-2; D not resolved. The CDR3 totals 14 residues. Germline V gene sequence: CDR1 SGHTA, CDR2 FQGTGA. V shed 3 bases and J shed 0 bases, with 5 bases lying between them. Here the CDR3 DNA reads TGTGCCAGCAGCTTTGATCCGAACACCGGGGAGCTGTTTTTT. Translating it yields CASSFDPNTGELFF. The variable domain in full, with the rest retrieved from reference TRBV7-3 and TRBJ2-2, is GAGVSQTPSNKVTEKGKYVELRCDPISGHTALYWYRQSLGQGPEFLIYFQGTGAADDSGLPNDRFFAVRPEGSVSTLKIQRTERGDSAVYLCASSFDPNTGELFFGEGSRLTVL.

The rearrangement uses TRBV18 and TRBJ2-5; D gene ambiguous. The CDR3 has 12 amino acids. Germline values: CDR1 KGHSH, CDR2 LQKENI. The germline V and J ends were trimmed by 3 bases and 2 bases, with 4 bases remaining between them. DNA for the CDR3: TGTGCCAGCTCACCTGAGCAAGAGACCCAGTACTTC. Its translation is CASSPEQETQYF.

The chain has TRBV4-2 and TRBJ2-5; D uncertain. Germline-derived CDR1 and CDR2 are LGHNA and YNFKEQ. This CDR3 is built from 14 residues. The ends were cut back, 1 base at V and 4 bases at J, with 10 bases in the middle. DNA for the CDR3: TGTGCCAGCAGCCAAGGAAAGGGCGGAGAGACCCAGTACTTC. This codes for CASSQGKGGETQYF.

This clone was picked up one time. The chain couples TRBV2 to TRBJ2-3; weak D call: TRBD2 (6 bases). Trimming took off 3 bases at V and 1 base at J, with 11 bases between the two ends. The CDR3 sequence is 15 residues long. Germline V CDR1 and CDR2: SNHLY, FYNNEI. The CDR3 bases are TGTGCCAGCAGTGAGCGTTCGGGGGGCACAGATACGCAGTATTTT. Residues: CASSERSGGTDTQYF. Full variable domain (remainder filled in from reference TRBV2 and TRBJ2-3): EPEVTQTPSHQVTQMGQEVILRCVPISNHLYFYWYRQILGQKVEFLVSFYNNEISEKSEIFDDQFSVERPDGSNFTLKIRSTKLEDSAMYFCASSERSGGTDTQYFGPGTRLTVL.

The CDR3 coding sequence is TGCGCCAGCAGTCCCCGGGCCTTCTCGGGTGAAGCTTTCTTT. The encoded protein is CASSPRAFSGEAFF. The genes are TRBV10-1 and TRBJ1-1; no firm D call. Trimming cost V 5 bases and J 7 bases, with 17 bases left between them. Per germline, CDR1 WNHNN and CDR2 SYGVQD (reference sequence). CDR3 length equals 14 residues.

This clone was seen only once. V and J are TRBV30 and TRBJ2-2; unclear D gene. With 4 bases removed from V and 0 bases from J, the gap between germline ends came to 9 bases. This CDR3 region has 14 residues. CDR1 is GTSNPN, CDR2 SVGIG, per germline (reference sequence). The CDR3 DNA follows: TGTGCCTGGAAAGTCAGCGCGAACACCGGGGAGCTGTTTTTT. Its protein is CAWKVSANTGELFF.

The chain couples TRBV15 to TRBJ2-7; D is ambiguous. Germline V CDR1 and CDR2: LNHNV, YYDKDF (reference sequence). The CDR3 is made up of 11 amino acids. DNA for the CDR3: TGTGCCACCAGCAGAGATATGATTCGGGTCGTC. Its protein product is CATSRDMIRVV.

This clone came up once. This chain links TRBV7-8 with TRBJ1-5, with 7 bases lining up with TRBD1. The V gene end was trimmed by 3 bases and the J gene end by 2 bases; junction bases not matched to a gene: 7. This CDR3 region has 16 residues. Per germline, CDR1 SGHVS and CDR2 FQNEAQ. CDR3 protein: CASSLTGYEGNQPQHF. The CDR3 coding sequence is TGTGCCAGCAGCTTGACAGGGTATGAGGGCAATCAGCCCCAGCATTTT. Full variable domain (rest looked up from reference TRBV7-8 and TRBJ1-5): GAGVSQSPRYKVAKRGQDVALRCDPISGHVSLFWYQQALGQGPEFLTYFQNEAQLDKSGLPSDRFFAERPEGSVSTLKIQRTQQEDSAVYLCASSLTGYEGNQPQHFGDGTRLSIL.